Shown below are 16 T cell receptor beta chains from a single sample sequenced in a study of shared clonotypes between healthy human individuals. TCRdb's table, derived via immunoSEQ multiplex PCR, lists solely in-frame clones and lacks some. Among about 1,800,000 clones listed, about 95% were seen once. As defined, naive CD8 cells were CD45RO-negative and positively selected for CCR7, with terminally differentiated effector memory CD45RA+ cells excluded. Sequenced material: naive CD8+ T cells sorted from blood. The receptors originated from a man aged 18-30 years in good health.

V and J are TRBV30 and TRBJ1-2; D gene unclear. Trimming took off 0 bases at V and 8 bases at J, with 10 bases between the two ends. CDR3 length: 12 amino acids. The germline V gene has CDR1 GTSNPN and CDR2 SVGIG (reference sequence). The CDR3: CAWSVGSEGYTF. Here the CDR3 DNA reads TGTGCCTGGAGTGTTGGCTCAGAAGGCTACACCTTC.

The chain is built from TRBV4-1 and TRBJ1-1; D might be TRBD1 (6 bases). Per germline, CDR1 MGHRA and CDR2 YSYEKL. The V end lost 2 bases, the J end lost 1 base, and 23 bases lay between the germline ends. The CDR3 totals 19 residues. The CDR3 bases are TGCGCCAGCAGCCAAACCCTTGGGGGCCCCCGGGTTAGGAACACTGAAGCTTTCTTT. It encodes CASSQTLGGPRVRNTEAFF.

CDR3 amino acids: CASSKVEHNYEQYF. As DNA, the CDR3 is TGTGCCAGCAGCAAAGTAGAACATAACTACGAGCAGTACTTC. The chain links TRBV21-1 to TRBJ2-7. TRBV21-1 is noted as a pseudogene. CDR3 length: 14 amino acids.

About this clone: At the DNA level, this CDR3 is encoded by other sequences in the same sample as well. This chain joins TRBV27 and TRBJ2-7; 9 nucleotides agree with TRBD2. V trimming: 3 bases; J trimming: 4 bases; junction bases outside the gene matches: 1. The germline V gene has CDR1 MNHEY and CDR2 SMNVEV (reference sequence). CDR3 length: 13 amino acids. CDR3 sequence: CASSLAGGYEQYF. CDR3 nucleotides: TGTGCCAGCAGTTTGGCGGGGGGGTACGAGCAGTACTTC.

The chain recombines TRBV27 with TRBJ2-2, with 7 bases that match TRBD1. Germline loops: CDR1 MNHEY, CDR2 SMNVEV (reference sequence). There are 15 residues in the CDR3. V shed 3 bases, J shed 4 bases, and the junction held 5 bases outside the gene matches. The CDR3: CASSFVRQGTGELFF. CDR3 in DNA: TGTGCCAGCAGTTTTGTCCGACAGGGCACCGGGGAGCTGTTTTTT.

The CDR3 DNA reads as TGTGCCAGCAGTTTTAGGACAGCCCTCTATGGCTACACCTTC. Translating gives CASSFRTALYGYTF. This chain joins TRBV28 and TRBJ1-2; possibly TRBD1 for D (6 bases). Germline V gene data show CDR1 as MDHEN and CDR2 as SYDVKM. V was cut by 3 bases and J by 4 bases, with 12 bases left in between. The CDR3 contains 14 residues.

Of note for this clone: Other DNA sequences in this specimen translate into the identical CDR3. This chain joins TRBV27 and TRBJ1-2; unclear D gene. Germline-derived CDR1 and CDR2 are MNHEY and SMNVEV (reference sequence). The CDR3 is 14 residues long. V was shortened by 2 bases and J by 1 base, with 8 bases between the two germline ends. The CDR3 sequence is CASSLGQSNYGYTF. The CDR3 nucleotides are TGTGCCAGCAGTTTAGGGCAGAGTAACTATGGCTACACCTTC.

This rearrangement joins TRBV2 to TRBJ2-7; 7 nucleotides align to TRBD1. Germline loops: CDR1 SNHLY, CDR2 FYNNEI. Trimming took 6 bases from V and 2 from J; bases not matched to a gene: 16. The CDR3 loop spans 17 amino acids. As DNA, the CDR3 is TGTGCCAGCAGGGCGGACAGGTCCGAAAACTTGGCCTACGAGCAGTACTTC. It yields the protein CASRADRSENLAYEQYF.

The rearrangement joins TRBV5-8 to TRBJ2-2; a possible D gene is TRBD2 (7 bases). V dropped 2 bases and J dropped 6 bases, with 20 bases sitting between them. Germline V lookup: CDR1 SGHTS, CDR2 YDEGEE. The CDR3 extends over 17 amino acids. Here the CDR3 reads CASSFSGGGSRAGELFF. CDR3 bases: TGTGCCAGCAGCTTCTCCGGGGGCGGGAGTAGAGCCGGGGAGCTGTTTTTT.

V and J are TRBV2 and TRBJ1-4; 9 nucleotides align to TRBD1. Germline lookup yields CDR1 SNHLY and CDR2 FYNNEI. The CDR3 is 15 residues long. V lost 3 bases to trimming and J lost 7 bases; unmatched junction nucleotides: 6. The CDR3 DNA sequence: TGTGCCAGCAGTGACGTAACAGGGGGCGGTGAAAAACTGTTTTTT. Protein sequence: CASSDVTGGGEKLFF.

CDR3 nucleotides: TGCGCCAGCAGCTACACGGAATCCTACGAGCAGTACTTC. Translation gives CASSYTESYEQYF. This chain connects TRBV5-1 to TRBJ2-7, with no clear D. The CDR3 is 13 amino acids. Trimming pared 3 bases from V and 1 base from J, leaving 8 bases between. The germline V gene encodes CDR1 SGHRS and CDR2 YFSETQ.

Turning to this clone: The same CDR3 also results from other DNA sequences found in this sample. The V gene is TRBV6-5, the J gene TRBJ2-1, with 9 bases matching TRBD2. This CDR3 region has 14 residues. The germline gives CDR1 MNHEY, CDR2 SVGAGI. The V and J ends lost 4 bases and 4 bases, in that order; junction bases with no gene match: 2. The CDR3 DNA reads TGTGCCAGCAGTTTCGCGGGAGGGTACAATGAGCAGTTCTTC. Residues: CASSFAGGYNEQFF.

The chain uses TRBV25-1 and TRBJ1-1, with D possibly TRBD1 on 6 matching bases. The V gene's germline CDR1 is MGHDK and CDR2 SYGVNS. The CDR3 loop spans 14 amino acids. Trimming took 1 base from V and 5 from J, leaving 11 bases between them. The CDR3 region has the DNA TGTGCCAGCAGTGAATTAGAAACAGGGACTGAAGCTTTCTTT. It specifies CASSELETGTEAFF.

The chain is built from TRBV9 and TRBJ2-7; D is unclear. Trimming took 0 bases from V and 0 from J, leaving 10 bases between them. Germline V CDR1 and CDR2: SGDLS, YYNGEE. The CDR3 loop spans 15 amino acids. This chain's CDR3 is CASSVGVSDSYEQYF. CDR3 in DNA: TGTGCCAGCAGCGTAGGTGTCTCAGACTCCTACGAGCAGTACTTC.

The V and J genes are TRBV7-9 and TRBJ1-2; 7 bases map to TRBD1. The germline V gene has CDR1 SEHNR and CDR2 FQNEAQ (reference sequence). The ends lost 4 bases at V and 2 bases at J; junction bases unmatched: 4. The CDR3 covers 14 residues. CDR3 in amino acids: CASSSWGQNYGYTF. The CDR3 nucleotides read TGTGCCAGCAGCTCATGGGGACAGAACTATGGCTACACCTTC. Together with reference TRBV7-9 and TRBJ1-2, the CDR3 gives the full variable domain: DTGVSQNPRHKITKRGQNVTFRCDPISEHNRLYWYRQTLGQGPEFLTYFQNEAQLEKSRLLSDRFSAERPKGSFSTLEIQRTEQGDSAMYLCASSSWGQNYGYTFGSGTRLTVV.

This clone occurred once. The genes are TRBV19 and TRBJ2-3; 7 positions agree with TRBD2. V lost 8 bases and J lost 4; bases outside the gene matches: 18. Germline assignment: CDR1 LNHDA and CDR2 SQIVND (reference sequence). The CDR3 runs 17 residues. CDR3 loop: CASSKQREGYLSDTQYF. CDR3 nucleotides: TGTGCCAGTTCAAAGCAAAGGGAGGGGTACTTATCAGATACGCAGTATTTT.